The 26 T cell receptor beta chains below come from one sample, sequenced in a study of beta chain features in type 1 diabetes. Study-level results: Patients with Type 1 diabetes showed moderately but significantly shorter TCRB CDR3s in all four CD4+ subsets.

Investigators reverse transcribed all isolated RNA, so they sequenced expressed TCRB transcripts. Profiled with immunoSEQ multiplex PCR; TCRdb holds only in-frame clones, not every one. The table has about 700,000 clones, about an eighth seen once. These TCRs are of unknown antigen specificity. The sample was naive CD4+ T cells from blood. These receptors were taken from a man aged 18 to 29 with type 1 diabetes.

The chain couples TRBV18 to TRBJ2-7; D call uncertain. The CDR3 length is 12 residues. From germline, CDR1 is KGHSH and CDR2 LQKENI. The V gene lost 4 bases and the J gene lost 4 bases, with 8 bases spanning the gap. This CDR3 is CASSQGRYEQYF. In DNA form, the CDR3 reads TGTGCCAGCTCACAGGGCCGGTACGAGCAGTACTTC.

The sample holds a few counts of this clone. The gene calls are TRBV30 and TRBJ1-1; no reliable D call. CDR1 GTSNPN and CDR2 SVGIG come from the germline V gene (reference sequence). V was clipped by 4 bases and J by 0 bases, with 39 bases between them. This CDR3 contains 23 residues. CDR3 DNA: TGTGCCTGGATTTTTTGGCCTGATACGTTCGGCCAATACGTTGCCTCAATGAACACTGAAGCTTTCTTT. This encodes CAWIFWPDTFGQYVASMNTEAFF.

The chain is built from TRBV30 and TRBJ1-2; 7 positions agree with TRBD1. The CDR3 is made up of 12 amino acids. The V and J ends lost 5 bases and 8 bases, in that order; junction bases with no gene match: 8. Germline-derived CDR1 and CDR2 are GTSNPN and SVGIG (reference sequence). CDR3 in amino acids: CAWAETGTGYTF. The CDR3 DNA sequence: TGTGCCTGGGCCGAGACAGGGACGGGCTACACCTTC.

J is TRBJ2-2 and V is TRBV6-6, with 8 nucleotides matching TRBD1. CDR1 and CDR2 (germline): MNHNY, SVGAGI (reference sequence). Losses at the gene ends were 4 bases for V and 5 bases for J; bases not matched to a gene: 9. The CDR3 is made up of 16 amino acids. The CDR3 region is CASSFSGGAGTGELFF. In nucleotides, the CDR3 is TGTGCCAGCAGTTTCTCAGGGGGCGCGGGGACCGGGGAGCTGTTTTTT.

This clone was seen a handful of times. This rearrangement joins TRBV6-1 to TRBJ1-6, with D hard to call. The length of the CDR3 is 14 residues. Deletions cut 1 base from V and 9 bases from J, with 10 bases between. CDR1 and CDR2 (germline): MNHNS, SASEGT. The CDR3 bases are TGTGCCAGCAGTGAAGGAGGGAATGGTTCACCCCTCCACTTT. This codes for CASSEGGNGSPLHF.

CDR3 region: CASSRPSLDRLRQPQHF. CDR3 in DNA: TGTGCCAGCAGCCGACCCTCCTTGGACAGGCTTCGCCAGCCCCAGCATTTT. The rearrangement joins TRBV28 to TRBJ1-5; 7 bases map to TRBD1. The CDR3 contains 17 residues. The germline V gene has CDR1 MDHEN and CDR2 SYDVKM. J lost 7 bases, V lost 6 bases, and 18 bases had no gene match.

The sample holds a few counts of this clone. The V gene is TRBV30, the J gene TRBJ2-7; the match to TRBD1 covers 7 bases. With 0 bases clipped from V and 0 bases from J, the junction kept 5 bases outside the gene matches. The CDR3 spans 15 residues. Per the germline V gene, CDR1 is GTSNPN and CDR2 is SVGIG (reference sequence). The CDR3 DNA reads TGTGCCTGGAGTGTGGGGGACAGCTACTCCTACGAGCAGTACTTC. It codes for CAWSVGDSYSYEQYF.

The rearrangement links TRBV7-8 to TRBJ2-7; 7 bases are a match to TRBD1. Trimming at V came to 3 bases and at J to 4 bases, leaving 3 bases not matched to a gene. In germline, CDR1 is SGHVS, CDR2 FQNEAQ. The CDR3 loop spans 13 amino acids. The CDR3 DNA sequence: TGTGCCAGCAGCTTTGACAGGGCGTACGAGCAGTACTTC. Amino acids: CASSFDRAYEQYF.

The chain carries TRBV2 and TRBJ1-1; D gene ambiguous. The CDR3 loop spans 12 amino acids. V lost 6 bases to trimming and J lost 2 bases, with 7 bases between them. Germline lookup yields CDR1 SNHLY and CDR2 FYNNEI. In nucleotides, the CDR3 is TGTGCCAGCAGGGGTTTAAACACTGAAGCTTTCTTT. Encoded protein: CASRGLNTEAFF.

A single count supports this clone. V usage is TRBV9 and J usage is TRBJ1-2, with a possible D match to TRBD1 (5 bases). Germline-derived CDR1 and CDR2 are SGDLS and YYNGEE. V lost 0 bases to trimming and J lost 6 bases, with 15 bases between them. The CDR3 is made up of 15 amino acids. The CDR3 bases are TGTGCCAGCAGCGTAGATTCACGGGGGTGGGATGGCTACACCTTC. This codes for CASSVDSRGWDGYTF.

This clone was seen more than once but under ten times. The chain recombines TRBV2 with TRBJ1-1; D gene unclear. Germline loops: CDR1 SNHLY, CDR2 FYNNEI. The CDR3 contains 14 residues. V was shortened by 3 bases and J by 0 bases, with 8 bases between the two germline ends. The CDR3 protein is CASSDAELNTEAFF. The CDR3 coding sequence is TGTGCCAGCAGTGACGCGGAGCTGAACACTGAAGCTTTCTTT.

The chain is built from TRBV5-6 and TRBJ2-5; the D is unclear. This CDR3 is built from 11 residues. Germline V gives CDR1 SGHDT, CDR2 YYEEEE. V was pared by 5 bases and J by 1 base, with 3 bases between. This CDR3 reads CASRIQETQYF. The CDR3 nucleotides read TGTGCCAGCAGAATCCAAGAGACCCAGTACTTC.

The table lists this clone with a few counts. CDR3 amino acids: CASSLASGGEQFF. The DNA for the CDR3 is TGTGCCAGCAGCTTAGCTAGCGGGGGCGAGCAGTTCTTC. V gene TRBV7-6 combines with J gene TRBJ2-1, with TRBD2 matching over 9 bases. The trim removed 0 bases at V and 10 bases at J, leaving 1 base unmatched. This CDR3 has 13 amino acids. Germline-derived CDR1 and CDR2 are SGHVS and FNYEAQ.

This clone was detected a few times. The chain carries TRBV30 and TRBJ1-1; no reliable D call. Between the trimmed V and J ends, which lost 1 base and 0 bases, there was a span of 12 bases. The CDR3 totals 15 residues. Germline V gene sequence: CDR1 GTSNPN, CDR2 SVGIG (reference sequence). The CDR3 loop reads CAWSDSSSMNTEAFF. CDR3 bases: TGTGCCTGGAGTGACAGTTCCTCCATGAACACTGAAGCTTTCTTT.

The chain links TRBV4-1 to TRBJ1-2; no firm D call. Germline V lookup: CDR1 MGHRA, CDR2 YSYEKL. This CDR3 is 18 amino acids long. Trimming took 1 base from V and 2 from J, leaving 20 bases between them. CDR3 DNA: TGCGCCAGCAGCCAAGCCATACTACGGGGAGGAACCAACTATGGCTACACCTTC. Residues: CASSQAILRGGTNYGYTF.

The rearrangement links TRBV29-1 to TRBJ1-4; TRBD1 agrees at 7 bases. Germline V gene lookup returns CDR1 SQVTM and CDR2 ANQGSEA. The J segment lost 8 bases and the V segment lost 4 bases, leaving 7 bases of the junction unmatched. The CDR3 consists of 13 residues. The CDR3 DNA sequence: TGCAGCGTTGGCGACAGGGCGAAGGAAAAACTGTTTTTT. This translates into CSVGDRAKEKLFF. Full variable domain (remainder filled in from reference TRBV29-1 and TRBJ1-4): SAVISQKPSRDICQRGTSLTIQCQVDSQVTMMFWYRQQPGQSLTLIATANQGSEATYESGFVIDKFPISRPNLTFSTLTVSNMSPEDSSIYLCSVGDRAKEKLFFGSGTQLSVL.

This clone appeared a few times. This rearrangement joins TRBV4-1 to TRBJ2-7; the match to TRBD2 covers 8 bases. CDR1 MGHRA and CDR2 YSYEKL come from the germline V gene. CDR3 length equals 17 residues. The trim removed 1 base at V and 0 bases at J, leaving 8 bases unmatched. The CDR3 DNA follows: TGCGCCAGCAGCCAAGGACAGCCTGCGGGGGGCTCCTACGAGCAGTACTTC. Protein product: CASSQGQPAGGSYEQYF.

This clone was seen more than once but under ten times. The chain is built from TRBV30 and TRBJ1-2; D might be TRBD1 (5 bases). Per germline, CDR1 GTSNPN and CDR2 SVGIG (reference sequence). Trimming cost V 1 base and J 0 bases, with 21 bases left between them. The CDR3 covers 18 residues. CDR3 bases: TGTGCCTGGAGTGCCTACGGCCAGGGATACAGCACTAACTATGGCTACACCTTC. Its translation: CAWSAYGQGYSTNYGYTF.

This clone has just a few counts. Other nucleotide sequences from this sample produce the same CDR3. This chain connects TRBV20-1 to TRBJ2-5, with D unresolved. V lost 2 bases, J lost 5 bases, and 6 bases lay in between. The germline gives CDR1 DFQATT, CDR2 SNEGSKA (reference sequence). The length of the CDR3 is 11 residues. CDR3 in amino acids: CSARQGETQYF. The CDR3 nucleotides are TGCAGTGCTAGACAAGGGGAGACCCAGTACTTC.

This rearrangement joins TRBV25-1 to TRBJ1-4; D is unresolved. This CDR3 has 15 amino acids. V shed 1 base and J shed 4 bases, with 10 bases lying between them. The V gene's germline CDR1 is MGHDK and CDR2 SYGVNS. CDR3 DNA: TGTGCCAGCAGTGAATCGGCAGCCCATAATGAAAAACTGTTTTTT. Encoded protein: CASSESAAHNEKLFF.

The chain has TRBV5-1 and TRBJ2-2, with 10 nucleotides matching TRBD2. CDR3 length: 16 amino acids. Germline CDR1 and CDR2: SGHRS and YFSETQ. The V segment lost 2 bases and the J segment 4 bases; nucleotides outside the gene matches: 5. For the CDR3, the DNA is TGCGCCAGCAGCTTAGCGGGGGGGCCAGTCACCGGGGAGCTGTTTTTT. Amino acids: CASSLAGGPVTGELFF.

The rearrangement links TRBV4-1 to TRBJ1-1, with D possibly matching TRBD1 (5 bases). Germline V gives CDR1 MGHRA, CDR2 YSYEKL. CDR3 length: 17 amino acids. The V end was cut by 2 bases, the J end by 5 bases, with 21 bases between. The CDR3 here is CASSQPGRGNGRTEAFF. CDR3 coding DNA: TGCGCCAGCAGCCAACCCGGACGGGGGAACGGTCGGACTGAAGCTTTCTTT.

This CDR3 reads CASQDRAGANVLTF. CDR3 bases: TGTGCCAGCCAGGACAGGGCTGGGGCCAACGTCCTGACTTTC. V and J are TRBV19 and TRBJ2-6, with 8 positions matching TRBD1. Germline CDR1 is LNHDA and CDR2 is SQIVND (reference sequence). The CDR3 loop spans 14 amino acids. V dropped 9 bases and J dropped 2; count of bases not matched to a gene: 3.

This rearrangement joins TRBV5-1 to TRBJ2-6; D gene uncertain. The CDR3 contains 14 residues. With 7 bases removed from V and 0 bases from J, the gap between germline ends came to 8 bases. CDR1 is SGHRS and CDR2 is YFSETQ in the germline V gene. The CDR3 DNA follows: TGCGCCAGCTCACGGAGCTCTGGGGCCAACGTCCTGACTTTC. Translated, it gives CASSRSSGANVLTF.

This clone occurred a few times. The rearrangement uses TRBV7-2 and TRBJ1-2, with 10 bases fitting TRBD1. CDR1 is SGHTA, CDR2 FQGNSA, per germline. The CDR3 sequence is 17 residues long. V was pared by 1 base and J by 2 bases, with 7 bases of the junction left unmatched. The CDR3 bases are TGTGCCAGCAGCTTAGGGGCGCCGGGACAGGGGAACTATGGCTACACCTTC. It specifies CASSLGAPGQGNYGYTF.

The genes are TRBV4-1 and TRBJ1-2; D is uncertain. This CDR3 region has 14 residues. Germline loops: CDR1 MGHRA, CDR2 YSYEKL. Trimming shortened V by 0 bases and J by 5 bases, and 10 bases separated the two germline ends. The CDR3 protein is CASSQDPPRYGYTF. The CDR3, as DNA: TGCGCCAGCAGCCAAGACCCTCCCCGGTATGGCTACACCTTC.